These 29 T cell receptor beta chains share one sample of origin, sequenced in a study of molecular identifiers for immune sequencing clone quantification. MiXCR, applied by TCRdb to the PCR reads, yields one record per CDR3 protein. Of under 100,000 distinct CDR3 sequences listed, 20% to 25% are singletons. Input material: naive CD8+ T cells from blood, with Jurkat cell RNA spiked in. Subset denoted: FACS-sorted CD8+CD4-CCR7+CD45RA+ naive T cells. Receptors originate from a human donor in good health. Some libraries in this study had Jurkat cell RNA spiked in.

This clonotype was detected only a few times. Here the CDR3 DNA reads TGTGCCACCAGCAGAGAGGGTTTGGCACAGGGCACAGATACGCAGTATTTT. Encoded protein: CATSREGLAQGTDTQYF. The rearrangement links TRBV15 to TRBJ2-3; perhaps TRBD1 as D (5 bases). Germline V gene sequence: CDR1 LNHNV, CDR2 YYDKDF (reference sequence). Trimming removed 0 bases at V and 1 base at J, with 14 bases between. The CDR3 loop spans 17 amino acids.

This clonotype was seen at least ten times. This CDR3 reads CSAAVPYSGNTIYF. As DNA, the CDR3 is TGCAGTGCTGCCGTTCCGTACTCTGGAAACACCATATATTTT. The chain carries TRBV20-1 and TRBJ1-3, with no clear D. Germline assignment: CDR1 DFQATT and CDR2 SNEGSKA (reference sequence). Between the trimmed V and J ends, which lost 5 bases and 0 bases, there was a span of 11 bases. This CDR3 region has 14 residues.

This clonotype was seen a few times. The chain links TRBV27 to TRBJ2-7; D unclear. Trimming removed 0 bases at V and 2 bases at J, with 11 bases between. Germline V gene sequence: CDR1 MNHEY, CDR2 SMNVEV (reference sequence). The CDR3 consists of 15 residues. In nucleotides, the CDR3 is TGTGCCAGCAGTTTATCAGGGTTTAGCCCCTACGAGCAGTACTTC. Protein: CASSLSGFSPYEQYF.

The table lists this clonotype with a few counts. This chain joins TRBV6-6 and TRBJ1-2; 7 nucleotides agree with TRBD1. The CDR3 loop spans 15 amino acids. The trim removed 5 bases at V and 3 bases at J, leaving 9 bases unmatched. Looked up from germline, CDR1 is MNHNY and CDR2 is SVGAGI (reference sequence). The CDR3 DNA reads as TGTGCCAGCAGTAAGGGACAGCAAATCCACTATGGCTACACCTTC. This translates into CASSKGQQIHYGYTF.

As concerns this clonotype: Being one base from a much bigger clone, this may be a read error. Since no conserved phenylalanine or tryptophan closes the CDR3, a read error is the likely cause. The chain is built from TRBV12-3 or TRBV12-4 and TRBJ1-5; D is perhaps TRBD1 (5 bases). V was trimmed by 3 bases and J by 0 bases, leaving 6 bases between them. CDR3 length equals 14 residues. CDR3 protein: CASSFGGSNQPQHL. CDR3 DNA sequence: TGTGCCAGCAGTTTTGGGGGTAGCAATCAGCCCCAGCATCTT.

This clonotype was found once. The CDR3 loop reads CASSASGGRGDTQYF. DNA for the CDR3: TGTGCCAGCAGCGCTAGCGGGGGACGGGGAGATACGCAGTATTTT. The V gene is TRBV11-2, the J gene TRBJ2-3, with TRBD2 matching 10 bases. Germline values: CDR1 SGHAT, CDR2 FQNNGV. Trimming at V came to 5 bases and at J to 5 bases, leaving 7 bases not matched to a gene. The CDR3 sequence is 15 residues long.

This clonotype was found once. This clone may be a read error of a much larger clone one base away. CDR3 region: CASSQLAGGRTDTQYF. The CDR3 coding sequence is TGCGCCAGCAGCCAACTAGCGGGGGGCCGGACAGATACGCAGTATTTT. The V gene is TRBV4-1, the J gene TRBJ2-3; 11 bases align to TRBD2. Germline V gene data show CDR1 as MGHRA and CDR2 as YSYEKL. The CDR3 sequence is 16 residues long. V shed 2 bases and J 3 bases; nucleotides not matched to a gene: 4.

This clonotype was detected only a few times. The chain's CDR3 is CASSLGVTSIYNEQFF. In nucleotides, the CDR3 is TGTGCCAGCAGCTTAGGTGTGACTAGCATCTACAATGAGCAGTTCTTC. The chain recombines TRBV7-3 with TRBJ2-1; 7 bases are shared with TRBD2. Germline-derived CDR1 and CDR2 are SGHTA and FQGTGA. J gave up 3 bases and V 2 bases, and 7 bases lay outside the gene matches. The CDR3 is made up of 16 amino acids.

This clonotype was recorded at least ten times. The gene calls are TRBV7-6 and TRBJ2-7; D is perhaps TRBD2 (5 bases). Germline assignment: CDR1 SGHVS and CDR2 FNYEAQ. The CDR3 has 15 residues. V was trimmed by 5 bases and J by 0 bases, leaving 14 bases between them. CDR3 DNA: TGTGCCAGCAGCCCGAGCGGATACAGCTCCTACGAGCAGTACTTC. Its translation: CASSPSGYSSYEQYF. Variable domain in full (rest from reference TRBV7-6 and TRBJ2-7): GAGVSQSPRYKVTKRGQDVALRCDPISGHVSLYWYRQALGQGPEFLTYFNYEAQQDKSGLPNDRFSAERPEGSISTLTIQRTEQRDSAMYRCASSPSGYSSYEQYFGPGTRLTVT.

On this clonotype: One junction end disagrees with the germline gene, perhaps due to a read error. This rearrangement joins TRBV4-3 to TRBJ2-1, with 7 nucleotides matching TRBD2. From germline, CDR1 is LGHNA and CDR2 YSLEER. This CDR3 region has 17 residues. CDR3 loop: CACSQDHSGGSYNEQFF. The CDR3 region has the DNA TGCGCCTGCAGCCAAGATCACTCCGGGGGGTCATACAATGAGCAGTTCTTC.

As to this clonotype: Possible read error: a much larger clone is one base away. The rearrangement joins TRBV4-3 to TRBJ2-7; D may be TRBD1 (5 bases). CDR3 length equals 17 residues. Germline assignment: CDR1 LGHNA and CDR2 YSLEER. CDR3 residues: CASSRAVAGLSSYELYF. DNA of the CDR3: TGCGCCAGCAGCCGCGCCGTGGCAGGGCTTAGTTCCTACGAGCTGTACTTC.

A few counts support this clonotype. CDR3 region: CASSLGQTSTDTQYF. The CDR3, as DNA: TGTGCCAGCAGCTTAGGACAGACTAGCACAGATACGCAGTATTTT. The chain recombines TRBV7-3 with TRBJ2-3; the D gene is possibly TRBD1 (6 bases). Per germline, CDR1 SGHTA and CDR2 FQGTGA. Deletions cut 2 bases from V and 0 bases from J, with 9 bases between. There are 15 residues in the CDR3.

This clonotype was counted ten times or more. The gene calls are TRBV30 and TRBJ2-1, with D hard to call. The CDR3 length is 12 residues. V lost 0 bases to trimming and J lost 6 bases, with 6 bases between them. CDR1 is GTSNPN, CDR2 SVGIG, per germline (reference sequence). In nucleotides, the CDR3 is TGTGCCTGGAGTGTCTTAGCCAATGAGCAGTTCTTC. Amino acid sequence: CAWSVLANEQFF.

The chain couples TRBV9 to TRBJ2-7; 7 bases match TRBD2. The CDR3 is 14 amino acids. Germline-derived CDR1 and CDR2 are SGDLS and YYNGEE. Trimming removed 5 bases from V and 5 bases from J; junction bases left unmatched: 10. CDR3: CASSASGLEDEQYF. In DNA form, the CDR3 reads TGTGCCAGCAGTGCCTCCGGACTAGAAGACGAGCAGTACTTC. Full variable domain (missing parts from reference TRBV9 and TRBJ2-7): DSGVTQTPKHLITATGQRVTLRCSPRSGDLSVYWYQQSLDQGLQFLIQYYNGEERAKGNILERFSAQQFPDLHSELNLSSLELGDSALYFCASSASGLEDEQYFGPGTRLTVT.

The rearrangement links TRBV25-1 to TRBJ2-7; 8 bases fit TRBD1. CDR1 and CDR2 (germline): MGHDK, SYGVNS. J lost 1 base, V lost 5 bases, and 10 bases had no gene match. CDR3 length: 16 residues. CDR3 bases: TGTGCCAGCAGTTCCGAGGGGACAGGATGGTCCTACGAGCAGTACTTC. Its translation: CASSSEGTGWSYEQYF.

In this sample, this clonotype turned up many times. The gene calls are TRBV6-2 or TRBV6-3 and TRBJ2-2, with 9 bases fitting TRBD1. This CDR3 is 16 amino acids long. CDR1 and CDR2 (germline): MNHEY, SVGEGT. J gave up 4 bases and V 7 bases, and 10 bases lay outside the gene matches. The CDR3 DNA reads as TGTGCCAGCACCGATGACAGGGGGTCGAGCACCGGGGAGCTGTTTTTT. Protein: CASTDDRGSSTGELFF.

The table lists this clonotype with a count of one. A much larger clonotype is one base distant, so this may be a read error. The chain couples TRBV4-1 to TRBJ2-5; D is tentatively TRBD1 or TRBD2 (5 bases each). Germline V lookup: CDR1 MGHRA, CDR2 YSYEKL. CDR3 length: 15 residues. In DNA form, the CDR3 reads TGCGCCAGCAGCGCACGGATCGGGGCGGCGGAGACCCAGCACTTC. It codes for CASSARIGAAETQHF.

This chain links TRBV11-2 with TRBJ2-7; D possibly corresponds to TRBD1 (5 bases). Germline CDR1 is SGHAT and CDR2 is FQNNGV. The ends were cut back, 1 base at V and 3 bases at J, with 10 bases in the middle. The CDR3 consists of 14 residues. CDR3 DNA sequence: TGTGCCAGCAGCTTAGGGCAGGGCCACTACGAGCAGTACTTC. This translates into CASSLGQGHYEQYF.

The chain combines TRBV7-9 with TRBJ2-1; D is unclear. CDR1 and CDR2 (germline): SEHNR, FQNEAQ (reference sequence). V was pared by 5 bases and J by 1 base, with 9 bases between. This CDR3 comprises 14 residues. Written as DNA, the CDR3 is TGTGCCAGCAGCCCCACCCTTTCCTACAATGAGCAGTTCTTC. It translates to CASSPTLSYNEQFF.

In the case of this clonotype: A junction boundary mismatches the germline segment, possibly from a read error. This sequence joins TRBV29-1 and TRBJ2-1; TRBD1 aligns across 9 bases. The CDR3 runs to 12 residues. Germline V gene lookup returns CDR1 SQVTM and CDR2 ANQGSEA. The CDR3 region has the DNA TGCAGCGTCCGGACAGGGGACAATGAGCGGTTCTTC. It codes for CSVRTGDNERFF.

A remark on this clonotype: Since a much larger clone is just one base distant, this may be a read error. The gene calls are TRBV12-3 or TRBV12-4 and TRBJ2-3; TRBD2 agrees at 10 bases. The CDR3 consists of 17 residues. CDR3 DNA: TGTGCCAGCAGTTTTTGGACTAGCGGAGAGAGCACAGATATGCAGTATTTT. Translation gives CASSFWTSGESTDMQYF.

This chain uses TRBV6-2 or TRBV6-3 with TRBJ2-7, with TRBD1 identical over 8 bases. The CDR3 loop spans 14 amino acids. Germline CDR1 and CDR2: MNHEY and SVGEGT. With V trimmed by 2 bases and J by 7 bases, 7 bases remained unmatched. CDR3 sequence: CASSYPDREVEQYF. The CDR3 region has the DNA TGTGCCAGCAGTTACCCGGACAGGGAGGTAGAGCAGTACTTC.

The chain has TRBV5-5 and TRBJ2-7; 9 nucleotides align to TRBD1. The CDR3 runs to 13 residues. J was trimmed by 5 bases and V by 3 bases; bases with no gene match: 3. The V gene's germline CDR1 is SGHKS and CDR2 YYEKEE (reference sequence). CDR3 sequence (DNA): TGTGCCAGCAGCTCCGACAGGGGGGACGAGCAGTACTTC. Residues: CASSSDRGDEQYF.

The gene calls are TRBV9 and TRBJ2-5; no clear D. The CDR3 has 15 residues. The V gene lost 2 bases and the J gene lost 1 base, with 12 bases spanning the gap. Germline lookup yields CDR1 SGDLS and CDR2 YYNGEE. The chain's CDR3 is CASSVVPGSQETQYF. The CDR3 DNA reads as TGTGCCAGCAGCGTCGTGCCGGGCAGCCAAGAGACCCAGTACTTC.

This clonotype was detected ten times or more. This chain links TRBV19 with TRBJ1-1; D not resolved. The V gene's germline CDR1 is LNHDA and CDR2 SQIVND (reference sequence). The CDR3 has 14 residues. Between the trimmed V and J ends, which lost 7 bases and 3 bases, there was a span of 15 bases. CDR3 bases: TGTGCCAGTACCCCGGCCTCTGGTTACACTGAAGCTTTCTTT. Protein: CASTPASGYTEAFF.

This clonotype has more than one count but fewer than ten. V usage is TRBV4-3 and J usage is TRBJ2-5, with 9 bases fitting TRBD1. The V gene end was trimmed by 4 bases and the J gene end by 5 bases; junction bases not matched to a gene: 5. The CDR3 loop spans 14 amino acids. Per germline, CDR1 LGHNA and CDR2 YSLEER. CDR3 bases: TGCGCCAGCAGCCGTACAGGGGGCCGGGAGACCCAGTACTTC. Protein: CASSRTGGRETQYF.

This clonotype has a count of ten or more. The chain carries TRBV5-1 and TRBJ1-1, with 8 bases matching TRBD1. This CDR3 spans 16 amino acids. J gave up 1 base and V 1 base, and 6 bases lay outside the gene matches. Per the germline V gene, CDR1 is SGHRS and CDR2 is YFSETQ. In DNA form, the CDR3 reads TGCGCCAGCAGCTTGATGACAGGGGCCAAGAACACTGAAGCTTTCTTT. Translated, it gives CASSLMTGAKNTEAFF.

This clonotype was counted many times. V is TRBV5-1 and J is TRBJ1-5, with 7 nucleotides matching TRBD1. Germline loops: CDR1 SGHRS, CDR2 YFSETQ. The V segment lost 0 bases and the J segment 1 base; nucleotides outside the gene matches: 4. The length of the CDR3 is 16 residues. CDR3 sequence reads: CASSLGTGTSNQPQHF. In nucleotides, the CDR3 is TGCGCCAGCAGCTTGGGGACAGGAACGAGCAATCAGCCCCAGCATTTT.

As for this clonotype: This may arise from a read error, as a much more abundant clone is one base away. This chain connects TRBV5-1 to TRBJ1-2; 8 bases are shared with TRBD1. This CDR3 region has 13 residues. The J segment lost 8 bases and the V segment lost 7 bases, leaving 10 bases of the junction unmatched. Germline V gene data show CDR1 as SGHRS and CDR2 as YFSETQ. The CDR3 coding sequence is TGCGCCAGCGGTCCCCGGACAGGGTACGGCTACACCTTC. Its protein product is CASGPRTGYGYTF.